A single sample gave rise to the 27 T cell receptor beta chains below, sequenced in a study of T-cell reconstitution after alpha-beta-depleted transplantation in children. Unique molecular identifiers were incorporated during preparation of the TCRbeta library. Each CDR3 protein gets one entry after TCRdb re-called the PCR reads with MiXCR. The sample has a few hundred thousand distinct CDR3 sequences, more than 7.5% seen once. The specimen was PBMCs from the stem cell graft donor, collected from the stem cell graft. These receptors all stem from a human donor who donated a stem cell graft to a child with SCID.

This clonotype was counted at least ten times. The rearrangement links TRBV4-3 to TRBJ2-5; possible D gene TRBD1, 5 bases. Germline CDR1 is LGHNA and CDR2 is YSLEER. V lost 1 base to trimming and J lost 5 bases, with 8 bases between them. The CDR3 totals 13 residues. This chain's CDR3 is CASSQVGAETQYF. The CDR3 region has the DNA TGCGCCAGCAGCCAAGTAGGGGCTGAGACCCAGTACTTC.

In its sample, this clonotype was seen many times. The chain combines TRBV20-1 with TRBJ1-5; maybe TRBD1 (5 bases). Germline V gene sequence: CDR1 DFQATT, CDR2 SNEGSKA (reference sequence). Trimming pared 3 bases from V and 1 base from J, leaving 13 bases between. This CDR3 has 15 amino acids. CDR3 coding DNA: TGCAGTGCTAGTCGCGGGGGAGGAAGCAATCAGCCCCAGCATTTT. It yields the protein CSASRGGGSNQPQHF.

This clonotype has a handful of counts. The chain is built from TRBV6-1 and TRBJ1-3, with 7 bases aligning to TRBD1. V lost 9 bases and J lost 0; bases outside the gene matches: 20. CDR3 length: 19 residues. The germline CDR1 and CDR2 sequences are MNHNS and SASEGT. The CDR3 sequence is CASGWTTVGTASSGNTIYF. As DNA, the CDR3 is TGTGCCAGTGGTTGGACCACCGTGGGGACAGCTTCCTCTGGAAACACCATATATTTT.

This clonotype was counted many times. The chain uses TRBV20-1 and TRBJ2-3; TRBD1 might be the D (6 bases). Deletions cut 2 bases from V and 4 bases from J, with 10 bases between. The CDR3 runs 13 residues. CDR1 DFQATT and CDR2 SNEGSKA come from the germline V gene (reference sequence). The CDR3 nucleotides are TGCAGTGCTAGAACACAGGGTGCAGATACGCAGTATTTT. It is translated as CSARTQGADTQYF.

The V and J genes are TRBV5-1 and TRBJ1-2, with no clear D. The CDR3 is 15 residues long. Looked up from germline, CDR1 is SGHRS and CDR2 is YFSETQ. With 0 bases removed from V and 4 bases from J, the gap between germline ends came to 13 bases. DNA for the CDR3: TGCGCCAGCAGCTTGGAACCCGAGAGGAGCTATGGCTACACCTTC. Its translation: CASSLEPERSYGYTF.

This clonotype has a count of ten or more. The rearrangement uses TRBV20-1 and TRBJ1-1; D is unclear. Germline CDR1 and CDR2: DFQATT and SNEGSKA (reference sequence). V lost 1 base and J lost 8, with 14 bases in between. This CDR3 is 13 amino acids long. CDR3 coding DNA: TGCAGTGCTAGAGGACCGACGGGGAACGAAGCTTTCTTT. This encodes CSARGPTGNEAFF.

This clonotype was observed at least ten times. V usage is TRBV20-1 and J usage is TRBJ2-1; D is possibly TRBD2 (5 bases). The CDR3 has 14 amino acids. The germline V gene encodes CDR1 DFQATT and CDR2 SNEGSKA (reference sequence). With 3 bases removed from V and 3 bases from J, the gap between germline ends came to 12 bases. CDR3 sequence (DNA): TGCAGTGCTAGTCCGGGGTCCCTCTACAATGAGCAGTTCTTC. Translated: CSASPGSLYNEQFF.

This clonotype was detected ten times or more. The chain combines TRBV7-7 with TRBJ2-2; D is undetermined. This CDR3 comprises 13 residues. Germline CDR1 SSHAT, CDR2 FNYEAQ (reference sequence). Trimming pared 5 bases from V and 0 bases from J, leaving 4 bases between. CDR3 DNA sequence: TGTGCCAGCAGCAAAGCGAACACCGGGGAGCTGTTTTTT. The encoded protein is CASSKANTGELFF.

This clonotype was counted many times. The chain carries TRBV7-2 and TRBJ1-1; D remains unclear. V lost 4 bases to trimming and J lost 0 bases, with 9 bases between them. The germline V gene encodes CDR1 SGHTA and CDR2 FQGNSA. The CDR3 runs 14 residues. The CDR3 sequence is CASSSTRVNTEAFF. CDR3 in DNA: TGTGCCAGCAGCTCCACGAGGGTGAACACTGAAGCTTTCTTT.

At least ten counts were recorded for this clonotype. The gene calls are TRBV5-1 and TRBJ1-2, with D tentatively TRBD1 (6 bases). The CDR3 loop spans 14 amino acids. CDR1 and CDR2 (germline): SGHRS, YFSETQ. The ends were cut back, 2 bases at V and 0 bases at J, with 8 bases in the middle. The CDR3 sequence is CASSFRTANYGYTF. The CDR3 nucleotides read TGCGCCAGCAGCTTCCGGACAGCTAACTATGGCTACACCTTC.

This clonotype was counted ten times or more. The V and J genes are TRBV20-1 and TRBJ1-4; perhaps TRBD1 as D (6 bases). Per germline, CDR1 DFQATT and CDR2 SNEGSKA (reference sequence). With 5 bases removed from V and 0 bases from J, the gap between germline ends came to 13 bases. This CDR3 spans 15 amino acids. CDR3 protein: CSAQPPGATNEKLFF. Written as DNA, the CDR3 is TGCAGTGCTCAACCTCCAGGGGCAACTAATGAAAAACTGTTTTTT.

This clonotype was seen repeatedly, ten times or more. The rearrangement uses TRBV5-1 and TRBJ1-1, with 8 bases lining up with TRBD1. Germline V gives CDR1 SGHRS, CDR2 YFSETQ. This CDR3 spans 16 amino acids. The V segment lost 2 bases and the J segment 1 base; nucleotides outside the gene matches: 7. CDR3 nucleotide sequence: TGCGCCAGCAGCTTCCGGGACAGGTATTCGAACACTGAAGCTTTCTTT. The encoded protein is CASSFRDRYSNTEAFF.

V gene TRBV4-1 combines with J gene TRBJ1-4, with 10 bases identical to TRBD1. This CDR3 is built from 16 residues. CDR1 MGHRA and CDR2 YSYEKL come from the germline V gene. J gave up 10 bases and V 0 bases, and 8 bases lay outside the gene matches. The CDR3 protein is CASSQEGRQGARKLFF. CDR3 bases: TGCGCCAGCAGCCAAGAAGGGCGACAGGGGGCCCGAAAACTGTTTTTT.

This clonotype was counted many times. The chain carries TRBV5-1 and TRBJ1-5; unclear D gene. This CDR3 contains 13 residues. Germline V CDR1 and CDR2: SGHRS, YFSETQ. The V end was cut by 4 bases, the J end by 3 bases, with 8 bases between. The CDR3 DNA reads as TGCGCCAGCAGCCCCAACCCCAATCAGCCCCAGCATTTT. This sequence encodes CASSPNPNQPQHF.

This clonotype was seen at least ten times. The V call is TRBV5-1, the J call TRBJ2-7; the D is unclear. V lost 0 bases, J lost 1 base, and 8 bases lay in between. CDR3 length: 14 amino acids. CDR1 and CDR2 (germline): SGHRS, YFSETQ. CDR3 in DNA: TGCGCCAGCAGCTTGGATGGCTTTTCCTACGAGCAGTACTTC. This gives the protein CASSLDGFSYEQYF.

This clonotype showed up many times. CDR3: CASSSPVAGGRGSYNEQFF. Written as DNA, the CDR3 is TGTGCCAGCAGCTCCCCCGTAGCGGGGGGAAGAGGGTCCTACAATGAGCAGTTCTTC. The chain carries TRBV7-9 and TRBJ2-1, with 10 nucleotides matching TRBD2. Germline values: CDR1 SEHNR, CDR2 FQNEAQ (reference sequence). The V segment lost 4 bases and the J segment 1 base; nucleotides outside the gene matches: 13. The CDR3 sequence is 19 residues long.

To note about this clonotype: This could be a read error, since a much larger clone is one nucleotide away. V is TRBV29-1 and J is TRBJ2-3; D gene uncertain. The CDR3 contains 13 residues. Germline V lookup: CDR1 SQVTM, CDR2 ANQGSEA. CDR3 nucleotide sequence: TGCAGCATTGAACACGGAGATACAGATACGCAGTATTTT. Its translation is CSIEHGDTDTQYF.

This clonotype was detected ten times or more. This rearrangement joins TRBV5-4 to TRBJ1-1, with 7 bases fitting TRBD1. The CDR3 totals 15 residues. Trimming cost V 1 base and J 3 bases; bases outside gene matches: 6. Germline CDR1 SGHNT, CDR2 YYREEE (reference sequence). The CDR3 protein is CASSLRGGLDTEAFF. The CDR3 region has the DNA TGTGCCAGCAGCTTGAGAGGGGGCTTGGACACTGAAGCTTTCTTT.

This clonotype was seen ten or more times. The chain has TRBV3-1 and TRBJ1-6; 8 bases agree with TRBD1. This CDR3 region has 16 residues. Germline trimming cut 8 bases from V and 7 bases from J; bases unmatched to any gene: 13. Looked up from germline, CDR1 is LGHDT and CDR2 is YNNKEL (reference sequence). CDR3 amino acids: CASATDRAGWNSPLHF. As DNA, the CDR3 is TGTGCCAGCGCAACGGACAGGGCCGGGTGGAATTCACCCCTCCACTTT.

The chain has TRBV3-1 and TRBJ1-2; a possible D gene is TRBD1 (6 bases). The CDR3 has 17 amino acids. V was trimmed by 0 bases and J by 1 base, leaving 15 bases between them. From germline, CDR1 is LGHDT and CDR2 YNNKEL (reference sequence). The CDR3 DNA follows: TGTGCCAGCAGCCAAGAAGTCGGGGGCCGAAATAACTATGGCTACACCTTC. This encodes CASSQEVGGRNNYGYTF.

The chain recombines TRBV20-1 with TRBJ1-1; 10 bases align to TRBD1. Germline CDR1 DFQATT, CDR2 SNEGSKA (reference sequence). Unmatched junction bases numbered 6, after V lost 3 bases and J lost 8 bases. The CDR3 has 13 amino acids. The CDR3 loop is CSASRDRGQEAFF. The CDR3 DNA is TGCAGTGCTAGTAGAGACAGGGGGCAAGAAGCTTTCTTT.

This clonotype was counted at least ten times. This chain joins TRBV28 and TRBJ1-5, with D possibly matching TRBD1 (5 bases). The germline V gene encodes CDR1 MDHEN and CDR2 SYDVKM. CDR3 length equals 16 residues. The V end was cut by 6 bases, the J end by 0 bases, with 15 bases between. The CDR3 DNA follows: TGTGCCAGCAGCCCTCGACAGTACTATAGCAATCAGCCCCAGCATTTT. It is translated as CASSPRQYYSNQPQHF.

This clonotype came up many times. The chain couples TRBV2 to TRBJ2-5, with D maybe TRBD1 (5 bases). V was cut by 4 bases and J by 9 bases, with 12 bases left in between. The CDR3 contains 12 residues. Germline values: CDR1 SNHLY, CDR2 FYNNEI. CDR3 sequence (DNA): TGTGCCAGCAGTGGCATTGAAGGGGCCCAGTACTTC. It is translated as CASSGIEGAQYF.

This clonotype came up many times. The gene calls are TRBV20-1 and TRBJ2-3; D perhaps matches TRBD2 (5 bases). V lost 3 bases and J 4 bases, leaving 14 bases between the germline ends. The CDR3 is 14 amino acids. Germline V lookup: CDR1 DFQATT, CDR2 SNEGSKA (reference sequence). CDR3 sequence reads: CSARTSGASDTQYF. In DNA form, the CDR3 reads TGCAGTGCTAGGACCAGCGGAGCATCAGATACGCAGTATTTT.

The chain links TRBV20-1 to TRBJ2-7; D is perhaps TRBD2 (6 bases). V lost 6 bases and J lost 1, with 10 bases in between. The length of the CDR3 is 12 residues. Germline CDR1 and CDR2: DFQATT and SNEGSKA (reference sequence). The CDR3 sequence is CSAATRSYEQYF. In DNA form, the CDR3 reads TGCAGTGCCGCGACTAGGTCCTACGAGCAGTACTTC.

For the CDR3, the DNA is TGTGCCTGTTCTGGACAGGGCGGTTCCTACGAGCAGTACTTC. Translation: CACSGQGGSYEQYF. J is TRBJ2-7 and V is TRBV6-1; 8 nucleotides agree with TRBD1. In germline, CDR1 is MNHNS, CDR2 SASEGT. V lost 11 bases to trimming and J lost 1 base; unmatched junction nucleotides: 10. The CDR3 consists of 14 residues.

At least ten counts were recorded for this clonotype. This chain uses TRBV12-3 or TRBV12-4 with TRBJ1-3; 10 nucleotides line up with TRBD1. The length of the CDR3 is 13 residues. Trimming cost V 6 bases and J 6 bases; bases outside gene matches: 2. The CDR3 DNA reads TGTGCCAGCAGACGACAGGGGGCAAACACCATATATTTT. This sequence encodes CASRRQGANTIYF.